This TCR beta chain appears in the sequencing data of a study of shared clonotypes between healthy human individuals (TCRdb year 2020). General notes on the study: Three men and a couple of women, aged 18 to 49 years, made up the cohort. Between about 0.9 and 9 billion PBMCs per donor were obtained by leukapheresis. Different laboratories and diverse techniques were used to prepare libraries and sequence TCR repertoires, to increase sequencing depth and limit assay-specific biases. The study deeply sequenced blood TCR repertoires of five healthy adults to estimate repertoire size and the extent of clonotype sharing between individuals.

TCR CDR3 regions were amplified from genomic DNA by multiplex PCR using the deep immunoSEQ assay. Extracted genomic DNA from each cell subset was spread evenly across all wells of several immunoSEQ 96-well plates, with each plate serving as a replicate. For unsorted PBMC, around 300 ng of genomic DNA, equivalent to 30,000 to 35,000 T cell genomes, went into each replicate PCR. Ten immunoSEQ deep assay plates were used to sequence unsorted PBMC genomic DNA. The purified libraries were quantified using a Qubit 3.0 fluorometer, sized with a Bioanalyzer 2100, and then quantified again using the KAPA Library Quantification kit. A separate single-read 150-cycle Illumina NextSeq 550 flow cell was used to sequence each immunoSEQ 96-well plate. In the authors' own workflow: Because the immunoSEQ output held only junctional sequences and lacked quality scores, the filtering could not match the filtering applied to full-length reads. To assign V/J genes and CDR3, sequences were annotated against IMGT germline references using PyIR, a Python wrapper for IgBLAST v1.9. Reads with weak V/J assignments (E-value above 1e-6), missing CDR3, stop codons, out-of-frame junctions, or ambiguous translated residues were removed. V3J clonotypes were defined as sequences sharing an identical inferred V gene, J gene, and CDR3 amino acid sequence. Percentage overlap between repertoires was calculated by dividing the number of shared unique clonotypes by the size of the smaller repertoire. Repertoire richness was assessed with RTK rarefaction, the Chao1 estimator, and Recon v2.1 estimates of unobserved clonotypes. TCRdb holds this immuneACCESS table with in-frame rearrangements only. Some clones are missing; in checked studies, unresolved V genes explain under half, and the rest has no known cause. V, J and clone size derive from that table, while D and trimming were established from the DNA sequence. The sample table contains around 500,000 clones; only one count was recorded for around four fifths of them. Around 12% of the sample is taken by the ten largest.

From the cysteine up to the phenylalanine, the CDR3 has a length of 14 residues. Just CDR3 DNA is preserved here, 42 bases in frame from base 1. Trimming takes 1 base from V and 6 bases from J, and the germline ends sit 13 bases apart. Sequences MNHNS (CDR1) and SASEGT (CDR2) are obtained from the germline V gene. Results the study describes overall, beyond this receptor: The genetic and exposure-history diversity represented was limited by the small number of donors. Sampling was limited to blood, and TCR repertoires in tissue likely differ from TCR repertoires in blood. Pairwise subsampling led to the expectation that sequencing depth would affect the degree of clonotype sharing among donors.

The donors were healthy, HIV-negative adults with no recently reported acute infections or vaccinations. Only Caucasian adults living in Nashville, Tennessee, USA were represented among the donors. In the unsorted samples, 90 million to 100 million PBMCs were counted, and genomic DNA was extracted using the QIAamp DNA Blood Mini kit. After blood collection by leukapheresis, PBMCs were isolated using Ficoll-Histopaque density gradient centrifugation and then cryopreserved in the vapor phase of liquid nitrogen. Comment on this clone: Its antigen is not yet known. Per-base quality was not reported, and no clone a single base away is much larger than it. The sample carries other DNA sequences with the same CDR3.

This TCR came from a woman between 40 and 55 years old in good health. Some clones in this sample may be carry-over from other donors' samples. Sequencing was done on a sample of PBMCs. The sequence is built from TRBV6-1 and TRBJ2-7; tentative D gene TRBD2, with 6 bases matching. The DNA reads TGTGCCAGCAGTGAAGTTGGAGGGGACCGCGAGCAGTACTTC. It specifies CASSEVGGDREQYF.